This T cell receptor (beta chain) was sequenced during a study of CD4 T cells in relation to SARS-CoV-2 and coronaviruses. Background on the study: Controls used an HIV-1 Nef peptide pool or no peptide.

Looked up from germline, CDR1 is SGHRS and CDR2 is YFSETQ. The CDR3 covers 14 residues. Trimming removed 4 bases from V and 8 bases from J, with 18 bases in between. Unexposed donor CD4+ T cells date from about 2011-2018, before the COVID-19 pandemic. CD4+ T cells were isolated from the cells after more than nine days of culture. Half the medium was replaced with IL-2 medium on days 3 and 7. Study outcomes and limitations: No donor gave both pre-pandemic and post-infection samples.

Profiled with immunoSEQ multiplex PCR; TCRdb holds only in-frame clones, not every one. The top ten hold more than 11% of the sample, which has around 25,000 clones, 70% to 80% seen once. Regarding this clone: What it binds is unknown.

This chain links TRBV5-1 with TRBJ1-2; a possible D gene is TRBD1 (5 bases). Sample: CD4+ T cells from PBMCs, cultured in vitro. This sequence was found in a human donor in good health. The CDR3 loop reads CASSGGTGEVGYTF. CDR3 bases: TGCGCCAGCAGCGGAGGGACCGGGGAGGTGGGCTACACCTTC.